The 29 T cell receptor beta chains below were found in one sample sequenced in a study of yellow fever vaccine responses in identical twins. TCRdb re-derived calls from the RT-PCR reads in MiXCR, one entry per CDR3 protein. The table shows 5,500 to 8,000 distinct CDR3 sequences, with 70% to 90% occurring only once. This specimen was T cells from blood (PBMCs), unsorted or a sorted subset (not recorded which), taken before or after yellow fever vaccination (not recorded which). The receptors originated from a woman aged 18 to 35 who received the yellow fever vaccine.

The CDR3 DNA follows: TGTGCCAGCAGTCGGCCGGGACTAGCTTCCTACGAGCAGTACTTC. This codes for CASSRPGLASYEQYF. The chain uses TRBV12-3 or TRBV12-4 and TRBJ2-7, with TRBD2 matching 9 bases. The ends lost 5 bases at V and 1 base at J; junction bases unmatched: 6. The CDR3 length is 15 residues.

This clonotype was detected only once. The chain joins TRBV11-3 to TRBJ2-1; D remains unclear. This CDR3 is 13 amino acids long. Germline CDR1 and CDR2: SGHNT and YENEEA. V was trimmed by 4 bases and J by 0 bases, leaving 4 bases between them. CDR3 loop: CASSWSSYNEQFF. The CDR3 coding sequence is TGTGCCAGCAGCTGGAGCTCCTACAATGAGCAGTTCTTC.

The rearrangement uses TRBV11-2 and TRBJ2-7, with 7 nucleotides matching TRBD2. The germline gives CDR1 SGHAT, CDR2 FQNNGV. With V trimmed by 1 base and J by 1 base, 1 base remained unmatched. CDR3 size: 14 residues. CDR3 sequence: CASSLGAGSYEQYF. The DNA for the CDR3 is TGTGCCAGCAGCTTAGGAGCGGGGTCCTACGAGCAGTACTTC.

The chain is built from TRBV10-3 and TRBJ1-5, with 7 bases fitting TRBD1. Germline CDR1 and CDR2: ENHRY and SYGVKD. The CDR3 has 13 amino acids. With V trimmed by 5 bases and J by 7 bases, 5 bases remained unmatched. The CDR3 bases are TGTGCCATCAGTAGACAGGGTGAACAGCCCCAGCATTTT. Encoded protein: CAISRQGEQPQHF.

This clonotype was seen just once. The rearrangement links TRBV4-2 to TRBJ2-7, with TRBD1 identical over 7 bases. The trim removed 3 bases at V and 6 bases at J, leaving 8 bases unmatched. This CDR3 is built from 14 residues. Germline CDR1 and CDR2: LGHNA and YNFKEQ. The CDR3 protein is CASSQGQQTSEQYF. In nucleotides, the CDR3 is TGTGCCAGCAGCCAGGGACAGCAAACTAGCGAGCAGTACTTC.

This clonotype was picked up one time. The V gene is TRBV7-2, the J gene TRBJ2-3, with D tentatively TRBD1 (6 bases). Trimming cost V 5 bases and J 6 bases, with 21 bases left between them. This CDR3 comprises 16 residues. Germline loops: CDR1 SGHTA, CDR2 FQGNSA. CDR3 residues: CASSLSNRGIGDTQYF. CDR3 sequence (DNA): TGTGCCAGCAGCCTATCGAATAGGGGGATCGGGGATACGCAGTATTTT.

The chain employs TRBV12-3 or TRBV12-4 and TRBJ2-7; D assignment may be TRBD1 or TRBD2 (6 bases each). The CDR3 has 15 residues. V was shortened by 5 bases and J by 4 bases, with 18 bases between the two germline ends. This chain's CDR3 is CASSPGGTRSYEQYF. The CDR3 bases are TGTGCCAGCAGTCCCGGCGGGACAAGGTCATACGAGCAGTACTTC.

The chain carries TRBV21-1 and TRBJ2-1; no DNA check was done on the table's D call, TRBD2. TRBV21-1 has pseudogene status. This CDR3 has 17 residues. The CDR3 protein is CASSNLTGTSGNNEQFF. CDR3 nucleotide sequence: TGTGCCAGCAGCAACCTAACCGGGACTAGCGGAAACAATGAGCAGTTCTTC.

A few counts support this clonotype. The chain uses TRBV7-9 and TRBJ2-1, with a possible D match to TRBD2 (5 bases). Germline V gives CDR1 SEHNR, CDR2 FQNEAQ (reference sequence). V was pared by 4 bases and J by 10 bases, with 8 bases between. The CDR3 has 11 amino acids. As DNA, the CDR3 is TGTGCCAGCAGCTCAGGACTCGAGCAGTTCTTC. Translating gives CASSSGLEQFF.

This chain links TRBV2 with TRBJ1-1; a weak D match, TRBD1 (6 bases). The CDR3 spans 13 residues. From germline, CDR1 is SNHLY and CDR2 FYNNEI. The V and J ends lost 7 bases and 5 bases respectively, with 14 bases between them. CDR3 amino acids: CASKGRGGTEAFF. CDR3 DNA sequence: TGTGCCAGCAAAGGAAGGGGGGGGACTGAAGCTTTCTTT.

The chain carries TRBV10-3 and TRBJ1-2; D is possibly TRBD1 (5 bases). The CDR3 extends over 15 amino acids. Trimming stripped 3 bases from V and 0 bases from J, with 11 bases between. The germline gives CDR1 ENHRY, CDR2 SYGVKD. The CDR3 here is CAISDLGAANYGYTF. Written as DNA, the CDR3 is TGTGCCATCAGTGACCTAGGGGCAGCTAACTATGGCTACACCTTC.

V usage is TRBV20-1 and J usage is TRBJ2-5; perhaps TRBD1 as D (5 bases). In germline, CDR1 is DFQATT, CDR2 SNEGSKA (reference sequence). V dropped 3 bases and J dropped 1 base, with 9 bases sitting between them. The CDR3 loop spans 13 amino acids. CDR3 region: CSASGATQETQYF. CDR3 in DNA: TGCAGTGCTAGTGGGGCGACCCAAGAGACCCAGTACTTC.

The chain uses TRBV19 and TRBJ2-7; 11 bases map to TRBD2. The CDR3 consists of 17 residues. After removal of 6 bases from V and 4 bases from J, the junction contained 14 bases not matched to a gene. Germline V CDR1 and CDR2: LNHDA, SQIVND (reference sequence). Here the CDR3 DNA reads TGTGCCAGTAGAAACACAAGAGGGACTAGCGGAGAATACGAGCAGTACTTC. It translates to CASRNTRGTSGEYEQYF. Combining the CDR3 with reference TRBV19 and TRBJ2-7 gives the whole variable domain DGGITQSPKYLFRKEGQNVTLSCEQNLNHDAMYWYRQDPGQGLRLIYYSQIVNDFQKGDIAEGYSVSREKKESFPLTVTSAQKNPTAFYLCASRNTRGTSGEYEQYFGPGTRLTVT.

V usage is TRBV18 and J usage is TRBJ2-7; 8 nucleotides line up with TRBD2. This CDR3 spans 14 amino acids. Germline V gene lookup returns CDR1 KGHSH and CDR2 LQKENI. The V segment lost 6 bases and the J segment 6 bases; nucleotides outside the gene matches: 10. The CDR3 loop is CASSISGSTGEQYF. As DNA, the CDR3 is TGTGCCAGCTCTATAAGCGGGAGTACGGGCGAGCAGTACTTC.

The V gene is TRBV28, the J gene TRBJ1-3, with D unclear. Germline CDR1 MDHEN, CDR2 SYDVKM. The CDR3 contains 12 residues. V was pared by 10 bases and J by 4 bases, with 11 bases between. In DNA, the CDR3 is TGTGCCACCAGATCAGGCGGAAACACCATATATTTT. It encodes CATRSGGNTIYF.

The chain has TRBV29-1 and TRBJ2-5; TRBD1 might be the D (5 bases). This CDR3 comprises 11 residues. Germline CDR1 reads SQVTM; CDR2 reads ANQGSEA. The V end was cut by 0 bases, the J end by 8 bases, with 7 bases between. In DNA form, the CDR3 reads TGCAGCGTTGAAGACAGGGTAACCCAGTACTTC. Translating it yields CSVEDRVTQYF. Full variable domain (remainder filled in from reference TRBV29-1 and TRBJ2-5): SAVISQKPSRDICQRGTSLTIQCQVDSQVTMMFWYRQQPGQSLTLIATANQGSEATYESGFVIDKFPISRPNLTFSTLTVSNMSPEDSSIYLCSVEDRVTQYFGPGTRLLVL.

The rearrangement joins TRBV18 to TRBJ1-1, with 8 nucleotides matching TRBD1. V dropped 3 bases and J dropped 3; count of bases not matched to a gene: 6. Germline CDR1 is KGHSH and CDR2 is LQKENI. The CDR3 runs to 15 residues. CDR3 loop: CASSPRGLPYTEAFF. CDR3 sequence (DNA): TGTGCCAGCTCACCCAGGGGGCTCCCCTACACTGAAGCTTTCTTT.

This chain connects TRBV28 to TRBJ2-4; D might be TRBD1 or TRBD2, each matching 5 bases. The CDR3 covers 15 residues. Trimming removed 5 bases from V and 2 bases from J, with 13 bases in between. From germline, CDR1 is MDHEN and CDR2 SYDVKM. This CDR3 reads CASSTLGVTKNIQYF. For the CDR3, the DNA is TGTGCCAGCAGTACTTTGGGGGTAACCAAAAACATTCAGTACTTC.

The genes are TRBV18 and TRBJ1-1, with 7 nucleotides matching TRBD1. CDR1 is KGHSH and CDR2 is LQKENI in the germline V gene. The CDR3 length is 15 residues. V dropped 3 bases and J dropped 1; count of bases not matched to a gene: 5. The CDR3 region has the DNA TGTGCCAGCTCACCCTGGGACAGCTCGAACACTGAAGCTTTCTTT. It yields the protein CASSPWDSSNTEAFF. Filled out from reference TRBV18 and TRBJ1-1, the complete variable domain reads NAGVMQNPRHLVRRRGQEARLRCSPMKGHSHVYWYRQLPEEGLKFMVYLQKENIIDESGMPKERFSAEFPKEGPSILRIQQVVRGDSAAYFCASSPWDSSNTEAFFGQGTRLTVV.

This chain links TRBV18 with TRBJ1-5; 11 bases are a match to TRBD1. From germline, CDR1 is KGHSH and CDR2 LQKENI. With 2 bases clipped from V and 2 bases from J, the junction kept 5 bases outside the gene matches. The CDR3 covers 17 residues. The CDR3 loop is CASSPGTGGGGNQPQHF. CDR3 in DNA: TGTGCCAGCTCACCAGGGACAGGGGGGGGTGGCAATCAGCCCCAGCATTTT.

The V call is TRBV7-2, the J call TRBJ1-6; D call uncertain. V lost 0 bases and J lost 5, with 17 bases in between. This CDR3 spans 18 amino acids. Germline CDR1 is SGHTA and CDR2 is FQGNSA. CDR3 sequence (DNA): TGTGCCAGCAGCTTAGCGCGCGTGGGTGGGCTTAATAATTCACCCCTCCACTTT. Translation: CASSLARVGGLNNSPLHF.

V is TRBV2 and J is TRBJ1-1; D gene ambiguous. The CDR3 contains 14 residues. Germline-derived CDR1 and CDR2 are SNHLY and FYNNEI. Trimming left V 4 bases short and J 7 bases short, with 16 bases between. CDR3 sequence (DNA): TGTGCCAGCAGTGGAGGAGGCCTTCGGGGTGAAGCTTTCTTT. This translates into CASSGGGLRGEAFF.

The V and J genes are TRBV13 and TRBJ1-6, with 7 bases identical to TRBD1. Germline trimming cut 7 bases from V and 3 bases from J; bases unmatched to any gene: 3. The CDR3 consists of 14 residues. Germline CDR1 is PRHDT and CDR2 is FYEKMQ (reference sequence). Here the CDR3 reads CASTRDSYNSPLHF. The CDR3 coding sequence is TGTGCCAGCACACGGGACAGCTATAATTCACCCCTCCACTTT.

The V gene is TRBV11-3, the J gene TRBJ2-7; D remains ambiguous. CDR3 size: 14 residues. V shed 3 bases and J shed 1 base, with 10 bases lying between them. The germline gives CDR1 SGHNT, CDR2 YENEEA. This CDR3 is CASSLEMGSYEQYF. As DNA, the CDR3 is TGTGCCAGCAGCTTGGAAATGGGTTCCTACGAGCAGTACTTC.

CDR3 in amino acids: CAGGPASTDTQYF. CDR3 DNA: TGTGCCGGGGGACCCGCTAGCACAGATACGCAGTATTTT. The chain has TRBV2 and TRBJ2-3; either TRBD1 or TRBD2 may fit D (5 bases each). V lost 11 bases and J 0 bases, leaving 12 bases between the germline ends. CDR3 length: 13 amino acids. The V gene's germline CDR1 is SNHLY and CDR2 FYNNEI.

The V gene is TRBV5-1, the J gene TRBJ2-3, with a possible D match to TRBD1 (5 bases). V was trimmed by 1 base and J by 0 bases, leaving 12 bases between them. The germline V gene encodes CDR1 SGHRS and CDR2 YFSETQ. The CDR3 is 16 amino acids. CDR3 DNA: TGCGCCAGCAGCTTGAGGGGCGCCCCTAGCACAGATACGCAGTATTTT. It specifies CASSLRGAPSTDTQYF.

The rearrangement links TRBV20-1 to TRBJ2-5; perhaps TRBD2 as D (5 bases). With 0 bases removed from V and 5 bases from J, the gap between germline ends came to 16 bases. The V gene's germline CDR1 is DFQATT and CDR2 SNEGSKA (reference sequence). The CDR3 contains 15 residues. The CDR3 here is CSARDPREGGETQYF. The CDR3 region has the DNA TGCAGTGCTAGAGATCCGCGAGAGGGCGGGGAGACCCAGTACTTC.

The V gene is TRBV29-1, the J gene TRBJ2-3; D may be TRBD1 (6 bases). Trimming removed 4 bases at V and 3 bases at J, with 8 bases between. The CDR3 consists of 12 residues. The V gene's germline CDR1 is SQVTM and CDR2 ANQGSEA. This CDR3 is CSVVRGTDTQYF. The CDR3 nucleotides are TGCAGCGTTGTGAGGGGGACAGATACGCAGTATTTT.

The chain joins TRBV12-3 or TRBV12-4 to TRBJ1-6; 12 nucleotides line up with TRBD1. The CDR3 is 17 amino acids. V was pared by 4 bases and J by 7 bases, with 8 bases of the junction left unmatched. For the CDR3, the DNA is TGTGCCAGCAGTTCCGGGACAGGGGGCGCGGAGAATTCACCCCTCCACTTT. This gives the protein CASSSGTGGAENSPLHF.